This T cell receptor (beta chain) originates from a study of cytomegalovirus exposure and HLA in healthy donors. Study observations and caveats: A few CMV-associated chains proved CMV antigen-specific in vitro. The study carried out a later analysis of TCR beta sequences. It associated around 17,000 of them with specific HLA alleles at a false discovery rate of 0.05. The availability of immune exposure information extended only to CMV serostatus. Analyses of presence/absence relied on an assumption of roughly uniform sequencing depth across donors.

The PCR used 60 Vbeta and 13 Jbeta primers. Measured with immunoSEQ multiplex PCR; TCRdb has only the in-frame clones, and not every one. The data contain roughly 100,000 clones, approximately 70% of them singletons. The CDR3 sequence is 13 residues long. Germline V lookup: CDR1 SGHNT, CDR2 YENEEA. The V end lost 3 bases, the J end lost 0 bases, and 3 bases lay between the germline ends. Comments on this clone: As yet, its antigen is unknown.

V is TRBV11-3 and J is TRBJ2-1; D ambiguous. The TCR originated in a young man in good health and CMV-seronegative. Sequencing used PBMCs. The CDR3 DNA reads TGTGCCAGCAGCTTTCGCTCCTACAATGAGCAGTTCTTC. Encoded protein: CASSFRSYNEQFF.